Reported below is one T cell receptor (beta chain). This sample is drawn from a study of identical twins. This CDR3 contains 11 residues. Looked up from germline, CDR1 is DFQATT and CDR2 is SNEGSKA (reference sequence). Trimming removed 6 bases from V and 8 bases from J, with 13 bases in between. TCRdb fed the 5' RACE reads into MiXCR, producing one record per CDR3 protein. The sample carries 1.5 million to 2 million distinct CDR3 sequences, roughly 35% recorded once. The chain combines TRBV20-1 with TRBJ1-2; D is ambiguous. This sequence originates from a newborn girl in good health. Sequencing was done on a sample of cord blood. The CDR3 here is CSARRRGGYTF. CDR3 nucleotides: TGCAGTGCCCGCAGACGGGGAGGCTACACCTTC.